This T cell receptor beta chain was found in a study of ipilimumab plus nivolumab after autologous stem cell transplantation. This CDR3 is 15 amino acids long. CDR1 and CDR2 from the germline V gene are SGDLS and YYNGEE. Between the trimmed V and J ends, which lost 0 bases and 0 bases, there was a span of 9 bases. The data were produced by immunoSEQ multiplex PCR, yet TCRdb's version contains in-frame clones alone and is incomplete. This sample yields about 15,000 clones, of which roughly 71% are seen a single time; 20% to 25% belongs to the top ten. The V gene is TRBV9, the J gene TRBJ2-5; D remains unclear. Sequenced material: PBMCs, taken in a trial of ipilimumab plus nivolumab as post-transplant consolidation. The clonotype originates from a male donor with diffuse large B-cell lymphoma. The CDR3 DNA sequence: TGTGCCAGCAGCGTAGCGACCGCGTACCAAGAGACCCAGTACTTC. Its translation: CASSVATAYQETQYF.